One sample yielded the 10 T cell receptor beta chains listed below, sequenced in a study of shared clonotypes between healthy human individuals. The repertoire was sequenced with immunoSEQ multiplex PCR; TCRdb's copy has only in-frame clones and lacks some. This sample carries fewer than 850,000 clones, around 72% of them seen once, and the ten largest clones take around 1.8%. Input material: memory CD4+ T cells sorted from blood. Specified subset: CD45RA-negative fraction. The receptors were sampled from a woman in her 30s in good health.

The CDR3 loop reads CSVEDSDGNTIYF. The DNA of the CDR3 is TGCAGCGTTGAAGATAGTGATGGAAACACCATATATTTT. The V and J genes are TRBV29-1 and TRBJ1-3, with D uncertain. Per germline, CDR1 SQVTM and CDR2 ANQGSEA. This CDR3 has 13 amino acids. The V gene lost 0 bases and the J gene lost 3 bases, with 6 bases spanning the gap.

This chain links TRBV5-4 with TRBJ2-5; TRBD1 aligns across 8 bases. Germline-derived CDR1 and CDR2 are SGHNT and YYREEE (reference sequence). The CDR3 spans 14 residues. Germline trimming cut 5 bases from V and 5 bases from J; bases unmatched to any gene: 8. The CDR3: CASSPPGGAETQYF. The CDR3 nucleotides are TGTGCCAGCAGTCCTCCAGGGGGCGCGGAGACCCAGTACTTC.

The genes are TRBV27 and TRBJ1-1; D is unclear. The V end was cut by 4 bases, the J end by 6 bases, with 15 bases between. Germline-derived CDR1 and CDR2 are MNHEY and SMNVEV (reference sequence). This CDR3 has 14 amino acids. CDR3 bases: TGTGCCAGCAGTTCCCGGGTCTTGGGGTCTGAAGCTTTCTTT. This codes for CASSSRVLGSEAFF.

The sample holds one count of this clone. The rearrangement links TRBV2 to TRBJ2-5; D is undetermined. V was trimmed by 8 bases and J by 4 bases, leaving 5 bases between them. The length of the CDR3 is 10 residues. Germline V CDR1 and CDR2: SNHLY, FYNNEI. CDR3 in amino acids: CASQLETQYF. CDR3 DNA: TGTGCCAGCCAATTAGAGACCCAGTACTTC.

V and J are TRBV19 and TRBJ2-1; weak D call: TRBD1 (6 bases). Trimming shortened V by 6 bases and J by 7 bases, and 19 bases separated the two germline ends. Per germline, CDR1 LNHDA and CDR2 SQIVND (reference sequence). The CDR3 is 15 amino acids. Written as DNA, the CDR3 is TGTGCCAGTAGAGATCGGGCCACAGGGAAAAATGAGCAGTTCTTC. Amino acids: CASRDRATGKNEQFF.

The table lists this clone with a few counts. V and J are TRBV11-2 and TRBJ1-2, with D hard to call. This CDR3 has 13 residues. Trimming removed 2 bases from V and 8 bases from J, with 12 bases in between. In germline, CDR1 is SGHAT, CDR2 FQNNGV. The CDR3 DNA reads TGTGCCAGCAGCTTACAGAGAGGTTACGGCTACACCTTC. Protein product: CASSLQRGYGYTF.

CDR3 bases: TGTGCCAGCAGACGACAGGGGAGCTACAATGAGCAGTTCTTC. Translated: CASRRQGSYNEQFF. The rearrangement uses TRBV6-1 and TRBJ2-1, with 8 bases that match TRBD1. The CDR3 is 14 residues long. Germline V gives CDR1 MNHNS, CDR2 SASEGT. V shed 6 bases and J 3 bases; nucleotides not matched to a gene: 4.

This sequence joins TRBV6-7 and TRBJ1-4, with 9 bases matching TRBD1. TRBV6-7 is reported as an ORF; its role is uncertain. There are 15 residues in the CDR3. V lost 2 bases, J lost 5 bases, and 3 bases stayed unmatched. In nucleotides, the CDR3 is TGTGCCAGCAGTTACGAGACAGGGGGGAATGAAAAACTGTTTTTT. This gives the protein CASSYETGGNEKLFF.

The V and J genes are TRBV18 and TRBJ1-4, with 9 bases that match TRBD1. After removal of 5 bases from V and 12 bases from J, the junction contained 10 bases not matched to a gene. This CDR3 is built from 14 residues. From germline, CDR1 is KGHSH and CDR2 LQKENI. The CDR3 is CASSAPGTGFELFF. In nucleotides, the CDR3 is TGTGCCAGCTCAGCTCCCGGGACAGGGTTCGAACTGTTTTTT. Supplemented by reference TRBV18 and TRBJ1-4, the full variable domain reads NAGVMQNPRHLVRRRGQEARLRCSPMKGHSHVYWYRQLPEEGLKFMVYLQKENIIDESGMPKERFSAEFPKEGPSILRIQQVVRGDSAAYFCASSAPGTGFELFFGSGTQLSVL.

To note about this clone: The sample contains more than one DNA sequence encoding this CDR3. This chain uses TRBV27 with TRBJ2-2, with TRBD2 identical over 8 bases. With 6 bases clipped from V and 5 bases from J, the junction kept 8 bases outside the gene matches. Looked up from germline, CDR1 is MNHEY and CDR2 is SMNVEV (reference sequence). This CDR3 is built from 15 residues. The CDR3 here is CASSPAGGRTGELFF. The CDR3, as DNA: TGTGCCAGCAGCCCCGCGGGAGGTAGGACCGGGGAGCTGTTTTTT.